This TCR beta chain was found in a study of Graves' ophthalmopathy and Graves' hyperthyroidism. Study-wide points: The model flagged ophthalmopathy progression at over 60% sensitivity and 72% to 75% specificity.

The CDR3 sequence is 15 residues long. The germline CDR1 and CDR2 sequences are SGDLS and YYNGEE. The J segment lost 3 bases and the V segment lost 4 bases, leaving 4 bases of the junction unmatched. As concerns this clonotype: What it recognizes is unknown.

Amplification of TCR beta CDR3 regions used RNA transcripts. An opening RT-PCR round employed HTBI primers and preceded a second-round multiplex PCR. TCRdb re-called the multiplex PCR reads through MiXCR, storing one row per CDR3 protein. The sample comprises over a million distinct CDR3 sequences, about 36% of which are singletons, and over 8.5% rests with the top ten. This receptor was taken from an adult man with Graves' hyperthyroidism. Sequenced: peripheral blood or thyroid tissue (not recorded which). The J gene is TRBJ2-7, the V gene TRBV9, with 13 bases aligning to TRBD2. The CDR3 sequence is CASSHGLAGDYEQYF. Here the CDR3 DNA reads TGTGCCAGCAGCCACGGACTAGCGGGAGACTACGAGCAGTACTTC.